The 17 T cell receptor beta chains below come from one sample, sequenced in a study of T cell responses to AZD1222 COVID-19 vaccine. Measured with immunoSEQ multiplex PCR; TCRdb has only the in-frame clones, and not every one. The table lists approximately 150,000 clones, roughly 92% of them singletons, with roughly 10% in the top ten. This sample comprised peripheral blood, obtained 28 days after the second AZD1222 dose. These TCRs come from an adult who received the AZD1222 COVID-19 vaccine.

This chain joins TRBV3-1 (or the pseudogene TRBV3-2) and TRBJ2-5; 8 bases fit TRBD1. V trimming: 4 bases; J trimming: 1 base; junction bases outside the gene matches: 8. This CDR3 region has 16 residues. CDR1 and CDR2 from the germline V gene are LGHDT and YNNKEL (reference sequence). The CDR3 region is CASSPGTGEAQETQYF. In nucleotides, the CDR3 is TGTGCCAGCAGCCCGGGGACAGGAGAAGCCCAAGAGACCCAGTACTTC.

The chain uses TRBV28 and TRBJ2-6, with no clear D. The germline V gene encodes CDR1 MDHEN and CDR2 SYDVKM. The CDR3 is 17 residues long. Deletions cut 2 bases from V and 0 bases from J, with 11 bases between. The CDR3 DNA is TGTGCCAGCAGTTTAGCACAGCAGATCTCTGGGGCCAACGTCCTGACTTTC. This gives the protein CASSLAQQISGANVLTF.

This chain links TRBV4-1 with TRBJ2-2; 9 nucleotides match TRBD1. Germline V gives CDR1 MGHRA, CDR2 YSYEKL. The CDR3 has 18 residues. V dropped 1 base and J dropped 7; count of bases not matched to a gene: 13. CDR3 in DNA: TGCGCCAGCAGCCAAGGGAGGGCCCGACAGGGGGGCATCGGGGAGCTGTTTTTT. Amino acid sequence: CASSQGRARQGGIGELFF.

The rearrangement uses TRBV5-6 and TRBJ2-7, with a possible D match to TRBD1 (8 bases). Germline CDR1 is SGHDT and CDR2 is YYEEEE. This CDR3 has 14 amino acids. The ends were cut back, 6 bases at V and 5 bases at J, with 18 bases in the middle. The DNA for the CDR3 is TGTGCCAGCACCCCGAGCGGGACAGGTAACGAGCAGTACGTC. As protein: CASTPSGTGNEQYV.

The V call is TRBV30, the J call TRBJ1-4; the D gene is possibly TRBD1 (5 bases). The V gene's germline CDR1 is GTSNPN and CDR2 SVGIG (reference sequence). This CDR3 region has 13 residues. V lost 2 bases to trimming and J lost 7 bases, with 11 bases between them. The CDR3 sequence: CAWSYMQGEKLFF. The CDR3 DNA follows: TGTGCCTGGAGTTATATGCAGGGTGAAAAACTGTTTTTT.

The V call is TRBV4-2, the J call TRBJ1-1; perhaps TRBD1 as D (6 bases). CDR3 size: 13 residues. Germline loops: CDR1 LGHNA, CDR2 YNFKEQ. Trimming left V 1 base short and J 6 bases short, with 9 bases between. The CDR3 spells CASSQGTAAEAFF. CDR3 nucleotides: TGTGCCAGCAGCCAAGGGACAGCGGCTGAAGCTTTCTTT.

The gene calls are TRBV2 and TRBJ1-5; the D is unclear. The CDR3 is 13 amino acids. V lost 7 bases, J lost 7 bases, and 14 bases lay in between. Germline assignment: CDR1 SNHLY and CDR2 FYNNEI. For the CDR3, the DNA is TGTGCCAGCACTCATCGGGGAAACCAGCCCCAGCATTTT. The encoded protein is CASTHRGNQPQHF.

V usage is TRBV9 and J usage is TRBJ1-1; D remains unclear. The CDR3 consists of 11 residues. V dropped 3 bases and J dropped 7 bases, with 7 bases sitting between them. Germline assignment: CDR1 SGDLS and CDR2 YYNGEE. The chain's CDR3 is CASSAAGEAFF. The CDR3 DNA sequence: TGTGCCAGCAGCGCCGCTGGTGAAGCTTTCTTT.

The V and J genes are TRBV28 and TRBJ1-2; D gene uncertain. CDR1 and CDR2 from the germline V gene are MDHEN and SYDVKM. The CDR3 runs to 13 residues. Deletions cut 3 bases from V and 4 bases from J, with 9 bases between. CDR3 nucleotide sequence: TGTGCCAGCAGTTTTTCAGTCGCCTATGGCTACACCTTC. It yields the protein CASSFSVAYGYTF.

V is TRBV5-1 and J is TRBJ1-5, with D unclear. The CDR3 is 14 amino acids. Looked up from germline, CDR1 is SGHRS and CDR2 is YFSETQ. V was cut by 4 bases and J by 4 bases, with 12 bases left in between. Written as DNA, the CDR3 is TGCGCCAGCAGCGCTTTCAGCGGTAATCAGCCCCAGCATTTT. It translates to CASSAFSGNQPQHF.

This clone was recorded only once. This chain connects TRBV9 to TRBJ1-2, with 9 bases fitting TRBD1. The trim removed 4 bases at V and 9 bases at J, leaving 13 bases unmatched. Germline V CDR1 and CDR2: SGDLS, YYNGEE. This CDR3 is 15 amino acids long. CDR3 DNA sequence: TGTGCCAGCAGCTCGGGACAGGGAAGTAGGTTAAGCTACACCTTC. Protein product: CASSSGQGSRLSYTF.

V is TRBV19 and J is TRBJ2-1; D is undetermined. CDR3 size: 12 residues. Trimming shortened V by 3 bases and J by 5 bases, and 5 bases separated the two germline ends. Germline V gene sequence: CDR1 LNHDA, CDR2 SQIVND (reference sequence). For the CDR3, the DNA is TGTGCCAGTAGTATCGGGCACAATGAGCAGTTCTTC. Its translation: CASSIGHNEQFF.

This chain links TRBV5-1 with TRBJ2-3; D gene ambiguous. V lost 3 bases to trimming and J lost 2 bases, with 10 bases between them. The CDR3 sequence is 14 residues long. CDR1 is SGHRS and CDR2 is YFSETQ in the germline V gene. In nucleotides, the CDR3 is TGCGCCAGCAGCTATAGGCCCAACACAGATACGCAGTATTTT. It translates to CASSYRPNTDTQYF.

The chain employs TRBV5-6 and TRBJ1-2, with D perhaps matching TRBD1 (5 bases). Germline loops: CDR1 SGHDT, CDR2 YYEEEE. Deletions cut 3 bases from V and 4 bases from J, with 10 bases between. CDR3 length: 13 amino acids. The CDR3 spells CASSSGLGYGYTF. In nucleotides, the CDR3 is TGTGCCAGCAGCTCGGGGCTAGGCTATGGCTACACCTTC.

This chain joins TRBV29-1 and TRBJ2-5; possibly TRBD2 for D (6 bases). Trimming shortened V by 4 bases and J by 2 bases, and 8 bases separated the two germline ends. From germline, CDR1 is SQVTM and CDR2 ANQGSEA. The CDR3 totals 12 residues. CDR3: CSVVGRQETQYF. In nucleotides, the CDR3 is TGCAGCGTTGTGGGGAGGCAAGAGACCCAGTACTTC. The complete variable domain, with remaining parts taken from reference TRBV29-1 and TRBJ2-5, reads SAVISQKPSRDICQRGTSLTIQCQVDSQVTMMFWYRQQPGQSLTLIATANQGSEATYESGFVIDKFPISRPNLTFSTLTVSNMSPEDSSIYLCSVVGRQETQYFGPGTRLLVL.

The gene calls are TRBV5-1 and TRBJ1-1; no clear D. The germline gives CDR1 SGHRS, CDR2 YFSETQ. V was pared by 0 bases and J by 4 bases, with 13 bases between. CDR3 length equals 15 residues. The CDR3: CASSLVRVVGTEAFF. CDR3 in DNA: TGCGCCAGCAGCTTGGTCCGTGTGGTGGGCACTGAAGCTTTCTTT.

The V and J genes are TRBV7-9 and TRBJ2-7; TRBD2 matches 10 bases. This CDR3 region has 14 residues. Germline V CDR1 and CDR2: SEHNR, FQNEAQ (reference sequence). Unmatched junction bases numbered 5, after V lost 2 bases and J lost 7 bases. The CDR3 DNA reads TGTGCCAGCAGCTTACTAGCGGGAGCGCTGGAGCAGTACTTC. Protein product: CASSLLAGALEQYF.